The 6 T cell receptor beta chains listed next were all sequenced from one sample in a study of T cell changes during pregnancy in multiple sclerosis (dated by TCRdb to between 2018 and 2021). Library construction relied on the immunoSEQ multiplex PCR assay. What TCRdb holds here is the immuneACCESS table cut down to in-frame rearrangements. Part of the clones is not present; checked against another copy, under half of the missing clones reflect an unresolved V gene, and the others are unexplained. Recorded for this sample are about 93,000 clones; around 92% of them occurred a single time. In total, the top ten clones hold about 2% of the sample. The material sequenced was peripheral blood, taken after pregnancy. These TCRs come from a female donor with multiple sclerosis, enrolled in a pregnancy study.

The chain carries TRBV2 and TRBJ2-5; 11 positions match TRBD2. In germline, CDR1 is SNHLY, CDR2 FYNNEI. With 1 base clipped from V and 2 bases from J, the junction kept 6 bases outside the gene matches. The CDR3 spans 17 residues. For the CDR3, the DNA is TGTGCCAGCAGTGAAGGCATAGCGGGAGGGAAACAAGAGACCCAGTACTTC. This encodes CASSEGIAGGKQETQYF.

The rearrangement links TRBV6-5 to TRBJ1-1; D unclear. Trimming cost V 0 bases and J 10 bases, with 18 bases left between them. This CDR3 comprises 15 residues. Germline V gene sequence: CDR1 MNHEY, CDR2 SVGAGI. The CDR3 bases are TGTGCCAGCAGTTACTCTGACACACCCGCCTACGGAGCTTTCTTT. Its translation: CASSYSDTPAYGAFF.

The chain carries TRBV19 and TRBJ1-4, with D perhaps TRBD1 (6 bases). V was pared by 3 bases and J by 5 bases, with 10 bases between. CDR1 and CDR2 from the germline V gene are LNHDA and SQIVND (reference sequence). This CDR3 region has 14 residues. In nucleotides, the CDR3 is TGTGCCAGTAGTATGACAGGATTCAATGAAAAACTGTTTTTT. Protein product: CASSMTGFNEKLFF.

This chain uses TRBV7-2 with TRBJ2-7; the match to TRBD1 covers 9 bases. Germline V gives CDR1 SGHTA, CDR2 FQGNSA. The CDR3 extends over 15 amino acids. After removal of 5 bases from V and 2 bases from J, the junction contained 7 bases not matched to a gene. In DNA, the CDR3 is TGTGCCAGCAGCCCCGGGGACAGGGCCCCCTACGAGCAGTACTTC. Amino acids: CASSPGDRAPYEQYF.

The J gene is TRBJ1-2, the V gene TRBV5-6; 9 bases match TRBD1. Germline-derived CDR1 and CDR2 are SGHDT and YYEEEE. The CDR3 is made up of 16 amino acids. The ends lost 0 bases at V and 4 bases at J; junction bases unmatched: 7. In DNA form, the CDR3 reads TGTGCCAGCAGCTTGGGCTCGACAGGGGGAGGCTATGGCTACACCTTC. Protein product: CASSLGSTGGGYGYTF.

Written as DNA, the CDR3 is TGTGCCAGCAGTTCAGGGGGCTATGAGCAGTTCTTC. Residues: CASSSGGYEQFF. The chain links TRBV6-6 to TRBJ2-1, with 8 bases that match TRBD1. Germline lookup yields CDR1 MNHNY and CDR2 SVGAGI (reference sequence). V gave up 4 bases and J gave up 8 bases; unmatched junction bases: 1. CDR3 size: 12 residues.